The T cell receptor (beta chain) described here comes from a study of blood T cells in healthy people across ages. Each sample provided at least 5 micrograms of extracted total RNA. For the second PCR, which ran for about 7 to 11 cycles, a sample-barcoded 5' primer and a J-beta primer mix were used. One entry per CDR3 protein, called by TCRdb with MiXCR from the 5' RACE reads. There are hundreds of thousands of distinct CDR3 sequences in the sample; around a quarter occur only once, and just under 9.5% lies in the top ten. The V gene's germline CDR1 is SGHTA and CDR2 FQGNSA. The CDR3 length is 15 residues. The V gene lost 5 bases and the J gene lost 3 bases, with 13 bases spanning the gap. This clonotype was recorded a few times. This sample also appeared in a second study, on T cells of mothers and their children.

The clonotype was recovered from a boy aged 5-17 years in good health. The material sequenced was blood. The rearrangement joins TRBV7-2 to TRBJ1-4, with a possible D match to TRBD1 (5 bases). The CDR3 DNA reads as TGTGCCAGCAGCCCCAGGGTTGGAGCTAATGAAAAACTGTTTTTT. This encodes CASSPRVGANEKLFF.